These 4 T cell receptor beta chains were sequenced from one sample in a study of blood T cell repertoires in COVID-19. Some clones are missing from TCRdb's copy, which holds only in-frame ones; the method was immunoSEQ multiplex PCR. The sample records tens of thousands of clones, 85% being singletons. The specimen was peripheral blood. These receptors all stem from a man in his sixties or seventies with acute or convalescent COVID-19.

V is TRBV9 and J is TRBJ2-2, with unresolved D. CDR3 length: 13 residues. Germline loops: CDR1 SGDLS, CDR2 YYNGEE. The V end lost 4 bases, the J end lost 3 bases, and 7 bases lay between the germline ends. CDR3: CASSPSYTGELFF. The CDR3 bases are TGTGCCAGCAGCCCCTCCTACACCGGGGAGCTGTTTTTT.

This CDR3 is CASRAAGGQWEPQHF. The DNA of the CDR3 is TGTGCCAGCAGGGCCGCAGGGGGCCAGTGGGAGCCCCAGCATTTT. The rearrangement uses TRBV27 and TRBJ1-5; 8 bases are a match to TRBD1. V lost 6 bases to trimming and J lost 8 bases; unmatched junction nucleotides: 12. The CDR3 spans 15 residues. Germline CDR1 is MNHEY and CDR2 is SMNVEV (reference sequence).

This chain connects TRBV5-1 to TRBJ2-1, with 9 bases identical to TRBD2. J was trimmed by 8 bases and V by 1 base; bases with no gene match: 7. The CDR3 spans 15 residues. CDR1 is SGHRS and CDR2 is YFSETQ in the germline V gene. The CDR3 nucleotides read TGCGCCAGCAGCTTGTCGGCGGGGGGGCCCGATGAGCAGTTCTTC. It encodes CASSLSAGGPDEQFF.

This chain uses TRBV2 with TRBJ1-5, with 9 bases identical to TRBD1. Unmatched junction bases numbered 12, after V lost 6 bases and J lost 6 bases. CDR1 SNHLY and CDR2 FYNNEI come from the germline V gene. This CDR3 is built from 16 residues. CDR3 residues: CASRINQGQGGQPQHF. CDR3 bases: TGTGCCAGCAGGATCAACCAGGGACAGGGAGGTCAGCCCCAGCATTTT.